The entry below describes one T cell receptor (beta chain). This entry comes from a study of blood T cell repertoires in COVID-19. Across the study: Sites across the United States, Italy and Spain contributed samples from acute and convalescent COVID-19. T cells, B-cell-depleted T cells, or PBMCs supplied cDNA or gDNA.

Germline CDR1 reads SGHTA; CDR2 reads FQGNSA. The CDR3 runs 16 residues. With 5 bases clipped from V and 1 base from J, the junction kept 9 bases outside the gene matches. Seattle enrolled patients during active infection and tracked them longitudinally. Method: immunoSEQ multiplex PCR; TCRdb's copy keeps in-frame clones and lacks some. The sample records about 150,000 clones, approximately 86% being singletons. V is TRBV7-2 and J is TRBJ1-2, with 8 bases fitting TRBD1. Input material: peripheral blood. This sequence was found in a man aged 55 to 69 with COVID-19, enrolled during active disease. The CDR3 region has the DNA TGTGCCAGCAGCGACCGGGACAGGCCCCTTAACTATGGCTACACCTTC. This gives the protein CASSDRDRPLNYGYTF.